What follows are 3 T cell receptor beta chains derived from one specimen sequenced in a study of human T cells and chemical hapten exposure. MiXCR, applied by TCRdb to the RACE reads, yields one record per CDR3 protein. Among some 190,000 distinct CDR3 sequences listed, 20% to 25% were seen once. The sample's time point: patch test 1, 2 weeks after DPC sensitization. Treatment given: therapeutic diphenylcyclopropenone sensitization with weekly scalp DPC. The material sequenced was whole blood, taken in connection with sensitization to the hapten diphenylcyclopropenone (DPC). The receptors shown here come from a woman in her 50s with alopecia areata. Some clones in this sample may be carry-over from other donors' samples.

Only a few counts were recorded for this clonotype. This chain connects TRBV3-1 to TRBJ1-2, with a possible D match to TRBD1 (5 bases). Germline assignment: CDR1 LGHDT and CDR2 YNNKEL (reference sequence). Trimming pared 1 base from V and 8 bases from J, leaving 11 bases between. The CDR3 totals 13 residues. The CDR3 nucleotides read TGTGCCAGCAGCCAAGGCCAGGGTCGGGGCTACACCTTC. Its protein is CASSQGQGRGYTF.

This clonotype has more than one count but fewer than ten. The CDR3 region is CASSLGTGNNSPLHF. As DNA, the CDR3 is TGTGCCAGCAGCTTAGGGACAGGGAATAATTCACCCCTCCACTTT. The V gene is TRBV7-2, the J gene TRBJ1-6; 8 bases agree with TRBD1. The germline V gene encodes CDR1 SGHTA and CDR2 FQGNSA. J gave up 5 bases and V 1 base, and 1 base lay outside the gene matches. CDR3 size: 15 residues.

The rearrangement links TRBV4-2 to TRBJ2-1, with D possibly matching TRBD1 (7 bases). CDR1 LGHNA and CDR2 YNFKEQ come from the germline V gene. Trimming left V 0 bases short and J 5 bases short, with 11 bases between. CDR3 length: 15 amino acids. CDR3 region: CASSQESRGDNEQFF. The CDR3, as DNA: TGTGCCAGCAGCCAAGAGTCCAGGGGGGACAATGAGCAGTTCTTC.